The rows below give T cell receptor beta chains drawn from one sample of a study of blood T cell repertoires in COVID-19. The assay was immunoSEQ multiplex PCR, and TCRdb's table has in-frame clones only and misses some. The top ten clones hold approximately 44% of a sample with tens of thousands of clones, about 76% of them seen once. The sample taken for sequencing was peripheral blood. These receptors came from a man older than 75 with acute or convalescent COVID-19. Each CDR3 is given with its conserved first and last residue. The order of the fields is clone size, V gene, CDR3 length, J gene, D gene, CDR3 protein, CDR3 DNA. D genes are given only for firm matches. Where a row states a size, it is once, few, many or the class of an expanded clone; other rows omit it.

size: -; V: TRBV6-2/TRBV6-3; length: 16; J: TRBJ2-7; D: -; CDR3: CASSYYNTGRTYEQYF; DNA: TGTGCCAGCAGTTACTACAACACAGGGCGGACCTACGAGCAGTACTTC
size: -; V: TRBV5-4; length: 13; J: TRBJ1-1; D: TRBD1; CDR3: CASSPGQATEAFF; DNA: TGTGCCAGCAGCCCGGGACAGGCCACTGAAGCTTTCTTT
size: -; V: TRBV6-5; length: 15; J: TRBJ1-5; D: -; CDR3: CAVRPERYSNQPQHF; DNA: TGTGCCGTCAGGCCGGAACGTTATAGCAATCAGCCCCAGCATTTT
size: -; V: TRBV5-1; length: 15; J: TRBJ2-1; D: TRBD2; CDR3: CASSLAGDGYNEQFF; DNA: TGCGCCAGCAGCTTAGCGGGAGATGGCTACAATGAGCAGTTCTTC
size: -; V: TRBV27; length: 15; J: TRBJ2-7; D: TRBD1; CDR3: CASSLKPGQTYEQYF; DNA: TGTGCCAGCAGTTTAAAACCGGGACAGACCTACGAGCAGTACTTC
size: -; V: TRBV10-3; length: 17; J: TRBJ2-2; D: TRBD1; CDR3: CAIRGSGTGGRTGELFF; DNA: TGTGCCATCAGGGGATCCGGGACAGGGGGAAGGACCGGGGAGCTGTTTTTT
size: -; V: TRBV28; length: 14; J: TRBJ1-2; D: TRBD1; CDR3: CASSYSWTGNGYTF; DNA: TGTGCCAGCAGTTACTCCTGGACAGGGAATGGCTACACCTTC
size: -; V: TRBV7-2; length: 13; J: TRBJ1-1; D: -; CDR3: CASSLNIAFEAFF; DNA: TGTGCCAGCAGCTTAAATATAGCGTTTGAAGCTTTCTTT
size: -; V: TRBV7-2; length: 15; J: TRBJ2-3; D: -; CDR3: CASRPSTGSTDTQYF; DNA: TGTGCCAGCAGACCCTCTACAGGGAGCACAGATACGCAGTATTTT
size: -; V: TRBV29-1; length: 11; J: TRBJ2-1; D: TRBD1; CDR3: CSVTGGNEQFF; DNA: TGCAGCGTTACAGGGGGCAATGAGCAGTTCTTC
size: few; V: TRBV2; length: 15; J: TRBJ1-5; D: TRBD1; CDR3: CASREDGTGHQPQHF; DNA: TGTGCCAGCAGGGAAGACGGGACAGGCCATCAGCCCCAGCATTTT
size: -; V: TRBV4-3; length: 14; J: TRBJ2-5; D: -; CDR3: CASSQEFSVETQYF; DNA: TGCGCCAGCAGCCAAGAGTTCTCCGTGGAGACCCAGTACTTC
size: -; V: TRBV18; length: 14; J: TRBJ1-1; D: TRBD1; CDR3: CASSPSTGDTEAFF; DNA: TGTGCCAGCTCACCTTCGACAGGGGACACTGAAGCTTTCTTT
size: few; V: TRBV28; length: 16; J: TRBJ1-5; D: TRBD1; CDR3: CASSAPPTGLYQPQHF; DNA: TGTGCCAGCAGCGCCCCTCCGACAGGGCTCTATCAGCCCCAGCATTTT
size: -; V: TRBV6-6; length: 14; J: TRBJ2-1; D: TRBD2; CDR3: CASKPSGRTNEQFF; DNA: TGTGCCAGCAAACCTAGCGGGAGGACCAATGAGCAGTTCTTC
size: -; V: TRBV5-3; length: 15; J: TRBJ1-5; D: TRBD1; CDR3: CARSLDRGLNQPQHF; DNA: TGTGCCAGAAGCTTGGACAGGGGGCTGAATCAGCCCCAGCATTTT
size: -; V: TRBV19; length: 17; J: TRBJ1-4; D: -; CDR3: CASSMGSRTATNEKLFF; DNA: TGTGCCAGTAGTATGGGTTCGAGGACTGCAACTAATGAAAAACTGTTTTTT
size: -; V: TRBV28; length: 11; J: TRBJ2-7; D: -; CDR3: CASSLRYEQYF; DNA: TGTGCCAGCAGTTTGAGGTACGAGCAGTACTTC
size: -; V: TRBV30; length: 13; J: TRBJ2-7; D: -; CDR3: CAWRKPGTYEQYF; DNA: TGTGCCTGGAGGAAACCGGGGACCTACGAGCAGTACTTC
size: -; V: TRBV19; length: 16; J: TRBJ1-5; D: -; CDR3: CASSIGSHYRNQPQHF; DNA: TGTGCCAGTAGTATTGGGTCGCACTATCGGAATCAGCCCCAGCATTTT
size: -; V: TRBV19; length: 16; J: TRBJ1-2; D: -; CDR3: CASLSRAGQGDYGYTF; DNA: TGTGCCAGTCTAAGCCGCGCCGGGCAGGGTGACTATGGCTACACCTTC
size: -; V: TRBV28; length: 15; J: TRBJ1-2; D: -; CDR3: CASSLPGDTNYGYTF; DNA: TGTGCCAGCAGTTTACCCGGGGACACTAACTATGGCTACACCTTC
size: once; V: TRBV7-8; length: 14; J: TRBJ1-2; D: TRBD1; CDR3: CASTPFRQGYGYTF; DNA: TGTGCCAGCACCCCATTCCGACAGGGCTATGGCTACACCTTC
size: -; V: TRBV6-7; length: 14; J: TRBJ1-2; D: -; CDR3: CASSHGVGCYGYTF; DNA: TGTGCCAGCAGTCACGGGGTGGGGTGCTATGGCTACACCTTC
size: -; V: TRBV7-2; length: 15; J: TRBJ1-2; D: -; CDR3: CASSPDLGRDEGYTF; DNA: TGTGCCAGCAGCCCTGACTTAGGGAGAGATGAAGGCTACACCTTC
size: -; V: TRBV7-9; length: 14; J: TRBJ1-3; D: -; CDR3: CASSTRGAAHTIYF; DNA: TGTGCCAGCAGCACCCGGGGGGCTGCGCACACCATATATTTT
size: -; V: TRBV9; length: 14; J: TRBJ2-2; D: -; CDR3: CASSVGGEIGELFF; DNA: TGTGCCAGCAGCGTAGGGGGGGAAATCGGGGAGCTGTTTTTT
size: few; V: TRBV18; length: 14; J: TRBJ1-1; D: -; CDR3: CASSPFEGEAQAFF; DNA: TGTGCCAGCTCACCATTTGAAGGGGAGGCCCAAGCTTTCTTT
size: -; V: TRBV19; length: 16; J: TRBJ2-1; D: TRBD2; CDR3: CASSSPSGRPEGEQFF; DNA: TGTGCCAGTAGTTCTCCTAGCGGGAGGCCCGAGGGGGAGCAGTTCTTC
size: -; V: TRBV12-3/TRBV12-4; length: 13; J: TRBJ1-2; D: TRBD1; CDR3: CASSFGTAYGYTF; DNA: TGTGCCAGCAGTTTTGGGACAGCTTATGGCTACACCTTC
size: once; V: TRBV5-4; length: 13; J: TRBJ2-5; D: -; CDR3: CASSSQGRETQYF; DNA: TGTGCCAGCAGCTCACAGGGACGGGAGACCCAGTACTTC
size: -; V: TRBV30; length: 15; J: TRBJ2-7; D: TRBD2; CDR3: CAWSKTSGEIYEQYF; DNA: TGTGCCTGGAGTAAAACTAGCGGGGAGATCTACGAGCAGTACTTC
size: -; V: TRBV27; length: 16; J: TRBJ2-3; D: TRBD2; CDR3: CASSSGTSGSKDTQYF; DNA: TGTGCCAGCAGTTCCGGGACTAGCGGATCGAAAGATACGCAGTATTTT
size: -; V: TRBV15; length: 14; J: TRBJ2-1; D: -; CDR3: CATSRESSYNEQFF; DNA: TGTGCCACCAGCAGGGAGAGCTCCTACAATGAGCAGTTCTTC
size: -; V: TRBV5-1; length: 12; J: TRBJ1-1; D: -; CDR3: CASSAGNYEAFF; DNA: TGCGCCAGCAGTGCAGGGAACTATGAAGCTTTCTTT
size: -; V: TRBV27; length: 16; J: TRBJ1-6; D: -; CDR3: CASSPRQSSYNSPLHF; DNA: TGTGCCAGCAGTCCCCGACAGAGCTCCTATAATTCACCCCTCCACTTT
size: -; V: TRBV30; length: 15; J: TRBJ1-6; D: -; CDR3: CAWSVTGSNNSPLHF; DNA: TGTGCCTGGAGTGTAACGGGTTCTAATAATTCACCCCTCCACTTT
size: once; V: TRBV13; length: 16; J: TRBJ2-1; D: -; CDR3: CASSLGGTPSYNEQFF; DNA: TGTGCCAGCAGCTTAGGTGGGACTCCTTCCTACAATGAGCAGTTCTTC
size: -; V: TRBV5-1; length: 12; J: TRBJ2-7; D: TRBD1; CDR3: CASSPTGVEQYF; DNA: TGCGCCAGCAGCCCTACAGGGGTCGAGCAGTACTTC
size: -; V: TRBV7-8; length: 16; J: TRBJ2-7; D: TRBD2; CDR3: CASSSGTSGLGSEQYF; DNA: TGTGCCAGCAGCTCGGGGACTAGCGGCTTGGGGAGCGAGCAGTACTTC
size: once; V: TRBV30; length: 16; J: TRBJ2-7; D: TRBD2; CDR3: CAWGGRTSGGSVEQYF; DNA: TGTGCCTGGGGCGGGAGGACTAGCGGGGGTTCGGTCGAGCAGTACTTC
size: -; V: TRBV11-2; length: 12; J: TRBJ2-1; D: TRBD1; CDR3: CASRAQGGQQFF; DNA: TGTGCCAGCAGAGCACAGGGGGGTCAGCAGTTCTTC
size: -; V: TRBV6-5; length: 15; J: TRBJ2-1; D: TRBD2; CDR3: CASRSREGSYNEQFF; DNA: TGTGCCAGCAGGTCGCGGGAGGGGTCCTACAATGAGCAGTTCTTC
size: -; V: TRBV30; length: 14; J: TRBJ2-3; D: TRBD2; CDR3: CAWSHSGTPHTQYF; DNA: TGTGCCTGGAGCCATAGCGGGACCCCCCATACGCAGTATTTT
size: -; V: TRBV28; length: 17; J: TRBJ2-2; D: -; CDR3: CASSFGYGKVRAGELFF; DNA: TGTGCCAGCAGCTTCGGATACGGGAAAGTAAGGGCCGGGGAGCTGTTTTTT
size: -; V: TRBV5-8; length: 15; J: TRBJ2-1; D: TRBD2; CDR3: CASSPWVAGVYEQFF; DNA: TGTGCCAGCAGCCCCTGGGTAGCGGGAGTTTATGAGCAGTTCTTC
size: -; V: TRBV19; length: 18; J: TRBJ1-5; D: -; CDR3: CASSKPLGTAYSNQPQHF; DNA: TGTGCCAGTAGTAAACCCCTGGGTACAGCTTATAGCAATCAGCCCCAGCATTTT
size: -; V: TRBV5-6; length: 15; J: TRBJ1-2; D: -; CDR3: CASRKWGVTGYGYTF; DNA: TGTGCCAGCAGGAAATGGGGGGTTACTGGCTATGGCTACACCTTC
size: -; V: TRBV29-1; length: 13; J: TRBJ1-1; D: -; CDR3: CSLHQGRDTEAFF; DNA: TGCAGCCTCCACCAGGGGAGAGACACTGAAGCTTTCTTT
size: -; V: TRBV6-2/TRBV6-3; length: 15; J: TRBJ2-3; D: -; CDR3: CASSFTGNRADTQYF; DNA: TGTGCCAGCAGTTTCACAGGGAATAGGGCAGATACGCAGTATTTT
size: -; V: TRBV24-1; length: 17; J: TRBJ2-5; D: TRBD1; CDR3: CATSGQGAGGGSETQYF; DNA: TGTGCCACCAGTGGACAGGGGGCCGGCGGAGGCTCAGAGACCCAGTACTTC